Shown below are 15 T cell receptor beta chains from a single sample sequenced in a study of Ad26.COV2.S vaccination and SARS-CoV-2 variants. Regarding treatment: about 20 received Ad26.COV2.S at low or high dose, single or two shots; about 5 received placebo; per-sample allocation not given. Specimens were obtained on day 63 following the first vaccine or placebo injection. Profiled with immunoSEQ multiplex PCR; TCRdb holds only in-frame clones, not every one. This table has 380,000 or so clones, around four fifths appearing once. Specimen: peripheral blood, collected in a trial of Ad26.COV2.S vaccine versus placebo. The receptors stem from a person aged 18-60 years who received the Ad26.COV2.S COVID-19 vaccine or a placebo.

The J gene is TRBJ2-1, the V gene TRBV7-3, with 7 bases aligning to TRBD2. After removal of 9 bases from V and 3 bases from J, the junction contained 8 bases not matched to a gene. Germline-derived CDR1 and CDR2 are SGHTA and FQGTGA. The CDR3 contains 14 residues. CDR3 bases: TGTGCCAGTGCAGCGGGACCTAGCTACAATGAGCAGTTCTTC. Its translation is CASAAGPSYNEQFF.

V gene TRBV7-9 combines with J gene TRBJ2-7, with TRBD2 identical over 9 bases. The ends lost 2 bases at V and 3 bases at J; junction bases unmatched: 8. CDR1 SEHNR and CDR2 FQNEAQ come from the germline V gene (reference sequence). The CDR3 consists of 16 residues. The CDR3 sequence: CASSLIPSGDDYEQYF. CDR3 in DNA: TGTGCCAGCAGCTTAATTCCTAGCGGGGATGACTACGAGCAGTACTTC.

This clone was counted a single time. This sample includes further DNA sequences coding for the same CDR3. CDR3 in DNA: TGTGCCAGCAGCTTCGGCGGCTCCTACGAGCAGTACTTC. Translation: CASSFGGSYEQYF. The chain joins TRBV7-2 to TRBJ2-7; no clear D gene. Germline V gene sequence: CDR1 SGHTA, CDR2 FQGNSA. This CDR3 is built from 13 residues. V gave up 3 bases and J gave up 0 bases, with 6 bases separating them.

This rearrangement joins TRBV6-5 to TRBJ1-1, with D possibly TRBD1 on 5 matching bases. V shed 6 bases and J shed 1 base, with 15 bases lying between them. The CDR3 spans 15 residues. The germline gives CDR1 MNHEY, CDR2 SVGAGI. Written as DNA, the CDR3 is TGTGCCAGCAGGGGTTTCAGCCAGGGGAACACTGAAGCTTTCTTT. It codes for CASRGFSQGNTEAFF.

This chain links TRBV2 with TRBJ1-5; unclear D gene. V was trimmed by 4 bases and J by 6 bases, leaving 10 bases between them. The germline CDR1 and CDR2 sequences are SNHLY and FYNNEI. The CDR3 loop spans 13 amino acids. The CDR3 region is CASSGLDPQPQHF. CDR3 coding DNA: TGTGCCAGCAGTGGACTGGACCCTCAGCCCCAGCATTTT.

CDR3 nucleotide sequence: TGTGCCAGCAGTCAAACGACCTTCGACAATGAGCAGTTCTTC. As protein: CASSQTTFDNEQFF. This chain connects TRBV5-6 to TRBJ2-1; D unclear. Trimming stripped 5 bases from V and 5 bases from J, with 14 bases between. CDR1 is SGHDT, CDR2 YYEEEE, per germline. This CDR3 comprises 14 residues. Combining the CDR3 with reference TRBV5-6 and TRBJ2-1 gives the whole variable domain DAGVTQSPTHLIKTRGQQVTLRCSPKSGHDTVSWYQQALGQGPQFIFQYYEEEERQRGNFPDRFSGHQFPNYSSELNVNALLLGDSALYLCASSQTTFDNEQFFGPGTRLTVL.

The rearrangement joins TRBV4-1 to TRBJ2-5; D not certain. The CDR3 spans 13 residues. CDR1 and CDR2 from the germline V gene are MGHRA and YSYEKL. V gave up 2 bases and J gave up 4 bases, with 8 bases separating them. CDR3: CASSQRVSETQYF. CDR3 in DNA: TGCGCCAGCAGCCAAAGGGTGTCAGAGACCCAGTACTTC.

In its sample, this clone was seen once. The chain links TRBV7-3 to TRBJ2-1; 7 bases are a match to TRBD2. The length of the CDR3 is 14 residues. V lost 5 bases to trimming and J lost 4 bases; unmatched junction nucleotides: 5. CDR1 is SGHTA and CDR2 is FQGTGA in the germline V gene. In DNA form, the CDR3 reads TGTGCCAGCAGCGCGGGACTACCATACAATGAGCAGTTCTTC. Translated: CASSAGLPYNEQFF.

The gene calls are TRBV7-9 and TRBJ1-1; unclear D gene. This CDR3 has 17 amino acids. The V and J ends lost 1 base and 0 bases respectively, with 15 bases between them. Germline CDR1 SEHNR, CDR2 FQNEAQ (reference sequence). CDR3 sequence reads: CASSLVARREVNTEAFF. The CDR3 region has the DNA TGTGCCAGCAGCTTAGTAGCCCGTAGAGAAGTGAACACTGAAGCTTTCTTT.

This clone was detected once. The chain couples TRBV5-1 to TRBJ2-2, with 7 nucleotides matching TRBD2. This CDR3 is 16 amino acids long. Germline loops: CDR1 SGHRS, CDR2 YFSETQ. Trimming cost V 6 bases and J 2 bases; bases outside gene matches: 10. The CDR3 reads CASTFWTRANTGELFF. In DNA, the CDR3 is TGCGCCAGCACTTTTTGGACTAGGGCTAACACCGGGGAGCTGTTTTTT.

The chain links TRBV28 to TRBJ1-2; no definite D call. V was clipped by 2 bases and J by 7 bases, with 23 bases between them. This CDR3 region has 17 residues. Germline V gene data show CDR1 as MDHEN and CDR2 as SYDVKM. For the CDR3, the DNA is TGTGCCAGCAGTTTACCCCCCTGGATCCGAGATAAGAGTGGCTACACCTTC. This gives the protein CASSLPPWIRDKSGYTF.

J is TRBJ2-4 and V is TRBV7-2, with D possibly TRBD1 on 6 matching bases. CDR1 and CDR2 from the germline V gene are SGHTA and FQGNSA. Trimming took 3 bases from V and 4 from J, leaving 10 bases between them. The CDR3 spans 14 residues. CDR3 sequence (DNA): TGTGCCAGCAGCTTCCGACAGGATAAAAACATTCAGTACTTC. Translated: CASSFRQDKNIQYF.

The chain combines TRBV7-2 with TRBJ2-1; 7 bases agree with TRBD2. Germline V gives CDR1 SGHTA, CDR2 FQGNSA. The CDR3 consists of 14 residues. J was trimmed by 2 bases and V by 7 bases; bases with no gene match: 5. In nucleotides, the CDR3 is TGTGCCAGCACAGTAGCGGGCACCTACAATGAGCAGTTCTTC. It is translated as CASTVAGTYNEQFF. Drawing the rest from reference TRBV7-2 and TRBJ2-1, the complete variable domain is GAGVSQSPSNKVTEKGKDVELRCDPISGHTALYWYRQSLGQGLEFLIYFQGNSAPDKSGLPSDRFSAERTGGSVSTLTIQRTQQEDSAVYLCASTVAGTYNEQFFGPGTRLTVL.

This clone was recorded a few times. This chain connects TRBV7-9 to TRBJ2-5, with 10 bases identical to TRBD1. Germline V gene data show CDR1 as SEHNR and CDR2 as FQNEAQ (reference sequence). With V trimmed by 5 bases and J by 5 bases, 8 bases remained unmatched. This CDR3 contains 15 residues. CDR3 region: CASSPLTGGLETQYF. As DNA, the CDR3 is TGTGCCAGCAGCCCCTTGACAGGGGGCTTGGAGACCCAGTACTTC.

This chain joins TRBV6-5 and TRBJ1-4, with 9 bases aligning to TRBD1. There are 14 residues in the CDR3. The germline CDR1 and CDR2 sequences are MNHEY and SVGAGI. V lost 7 bases and J lost 7; bases outside the gene matches: 7. In DNA, the CDR3 is TGTGCCAGCACCCGGGGACAGGGTGGTGAAAAACTGTTTTTT. Protein sequence: CASTRGQGGEKLFF.